Each of the 27 T cell receptor beta chains below was sequenced from the same sample in a study of blood T cell repertoires in COVID-19. Here immunoSEQ multiplex PCR was the method, and the copy in TCRdb shows in-frame clones only, minus some. This sample has 200,000 to 250,000 clones, with 83% found just once. Material: PBMCs or T cells enriched from blood (not recorded which). The receptors originated from a woman between 45 and 60 years old who had been exposed to COVID-19.

The chain links TRBV15 to TRBJ1-5; D is perhaps TRBD1 (5 bases). In germline, CDR1 is LNHNV, CDR2 YYDKDF (reference sequence). This CDR3 contains 15 residues. Trimming cost V 3 bases and J 1 base, with 10 bases left between them. The CDR3 sequence is CATSRAGLSNQPQHF. CDR3 coding DNA: TGTGCCACCAGCAGGGCGGGGCTCAGCAATCAGCCCCAGCATTTT.

This chain connects TRBV9 to TRBJ1-1, with D perhaps TRBD1 (5 bases). Germline V CDR1 and CDR2: SGDLS, YYNGEE. V was shortened by 2 bases and J by 1 base, with 9 bases between the two germline ends. The CDR3 is 14 amino acids. CDR3 sequence: CASSVTGGNTEAFF. The DNA for the CDR3 is TGTGCCAGCAGCGTCACAGGTGGGAACACTGAAGCTTTCTTT.

Only a few counts were recorded for this clone. The chain has TRBV12-3 or TRBV12-4 and TRBJ2-3; D might be TRBD2 (5 bases). V shed 5 bases and J shed 7 bases, with 13 bases lying between them. The length of the CDR3 is 13 residues. DNA for the CDR3: TGTGCCAGCAGTCATAACCGGGGAAATACGCAGTATTTT. Translation: CASSHNRGNTQYF.

This clone was found a few times. This chain links TRBV5-1 with TRBJ2-3; TRBD1 might be the D (5 bases). Germline lookup yields CDR1 SGHRS and CDR2 YFSETQ. This CDR3 region has 16 residues. V lost 0 bases and J 1 base, leaving 12 bases between the germline ends. The CDR3: CASSLAIGAGTDTQYF. CDR3 coding DNA: TGCGCCAGCAGCTTGGCTATAGGGGCCGGCACAGATACGCAGTATTTT. The whole variable domain, filled in from reference TRBV5-1 and TRBJ2-3, reads KAGVTQTPRYLIKTRGQQVTLSCSPISGHRSVSWYQQTPGQGLQFLFEYFSETQRNKGNFPGRFSGRQFSNSRSEMNVSTLELGDSALYLCASSLAIGAGTDTQYFGPGTRLTVL.

Written as DNA, the CDR3 is TGTGCCACCAGCAACCCCCTAGCGGGGGGGGCCAACGTCCTGACTTTC. Protein product: CATSNPLAGGANVLTF. The chain employs TRBV15 and TRBJ2-6; 9 positions agree with TRBD2. The CDR3 is 16 amino acids. Per the germline V gene, CDR1 is LNHNV and CDR2 is YYDKDF (reference sequence). V lost 4 bases and J lost 4; bases outside the gene matches: 5.

This clone was observed once. The chain carries TRBV18 and TRBJ1-1; 8 positions match TRBD1. Germline V gives CDR1 KGHSH, CDR2 LQKENI. The CDR3 totals 14 residues. The V gene end was trimmed by 10 bases and the J gene end by 1 base; junction bases not matched to a gene: 8. The CDR3 nucleotides are TGTGCCACTATCCGGGACAGGTCGAACACTGAAGCTTTCTTT. Amino acid sequence: CATIRDRSNTEAFF.

V is TRBV5-1 and J is TRBJ2-5; D may be TRBD2 (6 bases). V dropped 4 bases and J dropped 4 bases, with 20 bases sitting between them. Germline CDR1 is SGHRS and CDR2 is YFSETQ. This CDR3 is built from 16 residues. In nucleotides, the CDR3 is TGCGCCAGCAGCCTTGGGCCGCGACCAGCGGGAGAGACCCAGTACTTC. This gives the protein CASSLGPRPAGETQYF. The variable domain in full, completed from reference TRBV5-1 and TRBJ2-5, reads KAGVTQTPRYLIKTRGQQVTLSCSPISGHRSVSWYQQTPGQGLQFLFEYFSETQRNKGNFPGRFSGRQFSNSRSEMNVSTLELGDSALYLCASSLGPRPAGETQYFGPGTRLLVL.

This chain connects TRBV2 to TRBJ1-5; weak D call: TRBD1 (5 bases). V shed 4 bases and J shed 7 bases, with 14 bases lying between them. From germline, CDR1 is SNHLY and CDR2 FYNNEI. This CDR3 is 14 amino acids long. The chain's CDR3 is CASSVRGVGQPQHF. The CDR3 DNA sequence: TGTGCCAGCAGTGTGCGGGGGGTCGGCCAGCCCCAGCATTTT. The entire variable domain, with the rest obtained from reference TRBV2 and TRBJ1-5, is as follows: EPEVTQTPSHQVTQMGQEVILRCVPISNHLYFYWYRQILGQKVEFLVSFYNNEISEKSEIFDDQFSVERPDGSNFTLKIRSTKLEDSAMYFCASSVRGVGQPQHFGDGTRLSIL.

The chain combines TRBV6-6 with TRBJ2-2, with D possibly being TRBD2 (6 bases). There are 14 residues in the CDR3. Trimming removed 7 bases at V and 5 bases at J, with 14 bases between. Germline V gene sequence: CDR1 MNHNY, CDR2 SVGAGI (reference sequence). The CDR3 here is CASNSPGGTGELFF. For the CDR3, the DNA is TGTGCCAGCAACTCACCTGGGGGGACCGGGGAGCTGTTTTTT.

This chain connects TRBV5-6 to TRBJ1-2; the match to TRBD1 covers 10 bases. The CDR3 contains 14 residues. CDR1 is SGHDT, CDR2 YYEEEE, per germline. Unmatched junction bases numbered 6, after V lost 4 bases and J lost 6 bases. The CDR3 sequence is CASSPSDRGNGYTF. In DNA form, the CDR3 reads TGTGCCAGCAGCCCTTCGGACAGGGGGAATGGCTACACCTTC.

This clone turned up a few times. The chain combines TRBV6-1 with TRBJ1-5, with D perhaps matching TRBD1 (6 bases). Germline loops: CDR1 MNHNS, CDR2 SASEGT. The CDR3 sequence is 15 residues long. V was clipped by 2 bases and J by 1 base, with 9 bases between them. The CDR3 nucleotides are TGTGCCAGCAGTGAAAAGGGGGTAAGCAATCAGCCCCAGCATTTT. This gives the protein CASSEKGVSNQPQHF.

This sequence joins TRBV19 and TRBJ2-2, with D tentatively TRBD1 (6 bases). V dropped 4 bases and J dropped 6 bases, with 15 bases sitting between them. Germline CDR1 and CDR2: LNHDA and SQIVND (reference sequence). The CDR3 has 15 amino acids. CDR3 in DNA: TGTGCCAGTAGTACAACAGGGATGGGGTCCGGGGAGCTGTTTTTT. Translated, it gives CASSTTGMGSGELFF.

This clone occurred once. J is TRBJ2-2 and V is TRBV27; D is perhaps TRBD2 (7 bases). Germline CDR1 is MNHEY and CDR2 is SMNVEV (reference sequence). The CDR3 length is 19 residues. V was clipped by 3 bases and J by 5 bases, with 25 bases between them. The CDR3 sequence is CASSLRVRGAGDLTGELFF. In DNA, the CDR3 is TGTGCCAGCAGTTTGCGTGTCCGGGGGGCGGGGGACCTAACCGGGGAGCTGTTTTTT.

The chain joins TRBV10-3 to TRBJ1-1; TRBD1 is a possible D gene (6 bases). This CDR3 has 12 amino acids. V gave up 8 bases and J gave up 8 bases, with 15 bases separating them. Germline lookup yields CDR1 ENHRY and CDR2 SYGVKD. CDR3 nucleotide sequence: TGTGCCATCGGACAGTTCTTGGCGGAAGCTTTCTTT. Its translation is CAIGQFLAEAFF.

The rearrangement joins TRBV10-3 to TRBJ1-3; 9 nucleotides match TRBD1. This CDR3 has 15 residues. V lost 11 bases and J lost 3; bases outside the gene matches: 11. Germline loops: CDR1 ENHRY, CDR2 SYGVKD. CDR3 region: CAAPGQGALGNTIYF. CDR3 in DNA: TGTGCCGCCCCGGGACAGGGAGCGCTTGGAAACACCATATATTTT.

Here the CDR3 reads CASRTGLSNTEAFF. As DNA, the CDR3 is TGTGCCAGCAGAACAGGGTTGTCGAACACTGAAGCTTTCTTT. This rearrangement joins TRBV28 to TRBJ1-1; D might be TRBD1 (6 bases). The V gene lost 6 bases and the J gene lost 1 base, with 12 bases spanning the gap. The CDR3 runs to 14 residues. Germline assignment: CDR1 MDHEN and CDR2 SYDVKM. Drawing the rest from reference TRBV28 and TRBJ1-1, the complete variable domain is DVKVTQSSRYLVKRTGEKVFLECVQDMDHENMFWYRQDPGLGLRLIYFSYDVKMKEKGDIPEGYSVSREKKERFSLILESASTNQTSMYLCASRTGLSNTEAFFGQGTRLTVV.

The rearrangement joins TRBV29-1 to TRBJ2-5; 8 positions match TRBD1. V shed 7 bases, J shed 4 bases, and the junction held 11 bases outside the gene matches. Germline V gene lookup returns CDR1 SQVTM and CDR2 ANQGSEA. The CDR3 contains 14 residues. CDR3 in DNA: TGCAGCGGGCAACTCGGGACAGGTCTAGAGACCCAGTACTTC. It encodes CSGQLGTGLETQYF.

The CDR3 protein is CASSLLRAWAYNEQFF. Here the CDR3 DNA reads TGTGCCAGCAGCCTTTTGCGGGCTTGGGCCTACAATGAGCAGTTCTTC. The rearrangement uses TRBV5-4 and TRBJ2-1; D perhaps matches TRBD2 (5 bases). The CDR3 has 16 residues. The ends were cut back, 4 bases at V and 2 bases at J, with 16 bases in the middle. The V gene's germline CDR1 is SGHNT and CDR2 YYREEE (reference sequence).

This clone was picked up one time. This chain uses TRBV6-5 with TRBJ1-1; no clear D gene. Germline CDR1 and CDR2: MNHEY and SVGAGI. V gave up 5 bases and J gave up 6 bases, with 16 bases separating them. The CDR3 loop spans 14 amino acids. CDR3 sequence (DNA): TGTGCCAGCAGTAATTTACGGCAGGTGGCTGAAGCTTTCTTT. It yields the protein CASSNLRQVAEAFF.

This chain joins TRBV3-1 (or the pseudogene TRBV3-2) and TRBJ2-3; D gene unclear. The CDR3 has 13 residues. CDR1 LGHDT and CDR2 YNNKEL come from the germline V gene (reference sequence). The V gene lost 1 base and the J gene lost 10 bases, with 12 bases spanning the gap. CDR3 nucleotides: TGTGCCAGCAGCCAAGGTCTAGAGTTTGCGCAGTATTTT. It specifies CASSQGLEFAQYF.

The chain is built from TRBV6-5 and TRBJ1-2; weak D call: TRBD1 (6 bases). Trimming pared 8 bases from V and 2 bases from J, leaving 9 bases between. The germline V gene has CDR1 MNHEY and CDR2 SVGAGI. The CDR3 totals 12 residues. The chain's CDR3 is CASGGGNYGYTF. The CDR3 nucleotides read TGTGCCAGCGGGGGCGGAAACTATGGCTACACCTTC.

The chain has TRBV3-1 (or the pseudogene TRBV3-2) and TRBJ1-5, with D possibly TRBD1 on 5 matching bases. The germline V gene encodes CDR1 LGHDT and CDR2 YNNKEL (reference sequence). V lost 4 bases and J 0 bases, leaving 16 bases between the germline ends. CDR3 size: 17 residues. The CDR3 sequence is CASSPGGGTYSNQPQHF. Written as DNA, the CDR3 is TGTGCCAGCAGCCCAGGAGGCGGGACTTATAGCAATCAGCCCCAGCATTTT.

The chain combines TRBV28 with TRBJ1-5; a weak D match, TRBD1 (6 bases). This CDR3 has 15 amino acids. V was clipped by 7 bases and J by 5 bases, with 18 bases between them. CDR1 and CDR2 (germline): MDHEN, SYDVKM. In nucleotides, the CDR3 is TGTGCCAGCACCGCTCAGGGGAGGGGAGATCAGCCCCAGCATTTT. Protein: CASTAQGRGDQPQHF. The full variable domain, in which reference TRBV28 and TRBJ1-5 provide the parts outside the CDR3, is DVKVTQSSRYLVKRTGEKVFLECVQDMDHENMFWYRQDPGLGLRLIYFSYDVKMKEKGDIPEGYSVSREKKERFSLILESASTNQTSMYLCASTAQGRGDQPQHFGDGTRLSIL.

This chain joins TRBV27 and TRBJ1-1; 8 bases are a match to TRBD1. Germline V gene sequence: CDR1 MNHEY, CDR2 SMNVEV (reference sequence). With V trimmed by 5 bases and J by 4 bases, 9 bases remained unmatched. CDR3 length equals 15 residues. The CDR3 DNA sequence: TGTGCCAGCAGTCCCGGACAGGGTATCGGCACTGAAGCTTTCTTT. Translated, it gives CASSPGQGIGTEAFF.

The chain carries TRBV2 and TRBJ1-2; D may be TRBD1 (5 bases). V was cut by 7 bases and J by 8 bases, with 20 bases left in between. In germline, CDR1 is SNHLY, CDR2 FYNNEI. This CDR3 has 14 residues. The CDR3 spells CASIRRGSAEGYTF. The CDR3 DNA reads as TGTGCCAGCATCCGAAGGGGCAGTGCCGAAGGCTACACCTTC.

V gene TRBV7-7 combines with J gene TRBJ1-4, with TRBD1 matching over 9 bases. The germline V gene has CDR1 SSHAT and CDR2 FNYEAQ (reference sequence). V lost 1 base, J lost 3 bases, and 0 bases stayed unmatched. This CDR3 spans 15 amino acids. In nucleotides, the CDR3 is TGTGCCAGCAGCTTAGACAGGGGGCCTAATGAAAAACTGTTTTTT. Translation gives CASSLDRGPNEKLFF.

The chain uses TRBV7-2 and TRBJ1-1, with 9 bases lining up with TRBD1. V was clipped by 3 bases and J by 2 bases; unmatched bases: 7. CDR3 length: 16 residues. Germline CDR1 is SGHTA and CDR2 is FQGNSA. CDR3 sequence: CASSFTGGKVNTEAFF. CDR3 sequence (DNA): TGTGCCAGCAGCTTCACAGGGGGCAAGGTTAACACTGAAGCTTTCTTT. The full variable domain, in which reference TRBV7-2 and TRBJ1-1 provide the parts outside the CDR3, is GAGVSQSPSNKVTEKGKDVELRCDPISGHTALYWYRQSLGQGLEFLIYFQGNSAPDKSGLPSDRFSAERTGGSVSTLTIQRTQQEDSAVYLCASSFTGGKVNTEAFFGQGTRLTVV.